Each of the 25 T cell receptor beta chains below was sequenced from the same sample in a study of blood T cell repertoires in COVID-19. Using immunoSEQ multiplex PCR, the repertoire was profiled, and TCRdb retains in-frame clones only, with some absent. The sample lists 130,000 or so clones, around 76% occurring once. Sequencing input: peripheral blood. The receptor source for this set is a human donor in a cohort sampled during active COVID-19.

The chain couples TRBV2 to TRBJ1-1; the D is unclear. The CDR3 sequence is 13 residues long. Trimming removed 8 bases at V and 1 base at J, with 11 bases between. Germline CDR1 SNHLY, CDR2 FYNNEI. The CDR3 DNA reads TGTGCCAGCTTGCCGGGGAGGAACACTGAAGCTTTCTTT. This translates into CASLPGRNTEAFF.

The chain employs TRBV5-8 and TRBJ1-3, with D perhaps TRBD1 (6 bases). CDR3 size: 17 residues. The germline CDR1 and CDR2 sequences are SGHTS and YDEGEE. V was trimmed by 0 bases and J by 0 bases, leaving 13 bases between them. DNA of the CDR3: TGTGCCAGCAGCTTGGGTAGGGGGAGCCTCTCTGGAAACACCATATATTTT. Amino acids: CASSLGRGSLSGNTIYF.

The table lists this clone with a few counts. V and J are TRBV28 and TRBJ2-6, with D maybe TRBD1 (5 bases). From germline, CDR1 is MDHEN and CDR2 SYDVKM. Trimming removed 2 bases from V and 0 bases from J, with 5 bases in between. The CDR3 runs to 15 residues. Here the CDR3 reads CASSLQGSGANVLTF. In nucleotides, the CDR3 is TGTGCCAGCAGTTTACAGGGCTCTGGGGCCAACGTCCTGACTTTC.

This rearrangement joins TRBV30 to TRBJ2-6; TRBD1 agrees at 12 bases. V lost 4 bases to trimming and J lost 1 base; unmatched junction nucleotides: 5. Germline assignment: CDR1 GTSNPN and CDR2 SVGIG (reference sequence). This CDR3 spans 17 amino acids. The DNA of the CDR3 is TGTGCCTGGAATACGGGACAGGGGGCTTCTGGGGCCAACGTCCTGACTTTC. Amino acids: CAWNTGQGASGANVLTF.

A single count supports this clone. V gene TRBV7-9 combines with J gene TRBJ1-5; 7 positions agree with TRBD1. The germline V gene has CDR1 SEHNR and CDR2 FQNEAQ (reference sequence). V lost 1 base and J lost 3; bases outside the gene matches: 3. The CDR3 contains 15 residues. The CDR3 DNA sequence: TGTGCCAGCAGCTTAGTAACAGGGGCCAATCAGCCCCAGCATTTT. Amino acid sequence: CASSLVTGANQPQHF.

This clone has ten or more counts. The chain employs TRBV6-5 and TRBJ1-1, with D perhaps TRBD1 (6 bases). V was shortened by 6 bases and J by 0 bases, with 8 bases between the two germline ends. Per germline, CDR1 MNHEY and CDR2 SVGAGI. This CDR3 is 13 amino acids long. CDR3 coding DNA: TGTGCCAGCAGGAGGGGGTTGAACACTGAAGCTTTCTTT. This gives the protein CASRRGLNTEAFF.

The genes are TRBV7-9 and TRBJ1-1; perhaps TRBD1 as D (6 bases). This CDR3 is 13 amino acids long. Trimming took 0 bases from V and 10 from J, leaving 12 bases between them. Germline V gives CDR1 SEHNR, CDR2 FQNEAQ (reference sequence). The CDR3 DNA is TGTGCCAGCAGCTTAGCCCGGGGCAGGGGAGCTTTCTTT. Its translation: CASSLARGRGAFF.

The V gene is TRBV7-9, the J gene TRBJ1-2, with D perhaps TRBD1 (6 bases). CDR1 and CDR2 (germline): SEHNR, FQNEAQ (reference sequence). Trimming cost V 5 bases and J 4 bases, with 14 bases left between them. CDR3 size: 14 residues. CDR3 coding DNA: TGTGCCAGCAGCGCCAGGGGAATTGGCTATGGCTACACCTTC. It is translated as CASSARGIGYGYTF. Based on the CDR3 plus reference TRBV7-9 and TRBJ1-2, the full variable domain is DTGVSQNPRHKITKRGQNVTFRCDPISEHNRLYWYRQTLGQGPEFLTYFQNEAQLEKSRLLSDRFSAERPKGSFSTLEIQRTEQGDSAMYLCASSARGIGYGYTFGSGTRLTVV.

This clone was recorded only once. The chain recombines TRBV13 with TRBJ2-7; 8 bases match TRBD2. The CDR3 runs 15 residues. V shed 5 bases, J shed 2 bases, and the junction held 8 bases outside the gene matches. Germline-derived CDR1 and CDR2 are PRHDT and FYEKMQ (reference sequence). As DNA, the CDR3 is TGTGCCAGCAGCCTCGGGGGAGCGGGGGCCTACGAGCAGTACTTC. This translates into CASSLGGAGAYEQYF. Full variable domain (outside the CDR3, taken from reference TRBV13 and TRBJ2-7): AAGVIQSPRHLIKEKRETATLKCYPIPRHDTVYWYQQGPGQDPQFLISFYEKMQSDKGSIPDRFSAQQFSDYHSELNMSSLELGDSALYFCASSLGGAGAYEQYFGPGTRLTVT.

The chain is built from TRBV6-5 and TRBJ2-7; 9 bases map to TRBD1. V gave up 6 bases and J gave up 7 bases; unmatched junction bases: 13. CDR1 is MNHEY and CDR2 is SVGAGI in the germline V gene. The CDR3 consists of 15 residues. CDR3 in DNA: TGTGCCAGCAGCCTCTCACAGGGGGCGGCGGGGGAGCAGTACTTC. It encodes CASSLSQGAAGEQYF.

This chain connects TRBV4-2 to TRBJ1-1; weak D call: TRBD1 (6 bases). CDR3 size: 15 residues. V lost 2 bases to trimming and J lost 0 bases, with 10 bases between them. Per germline, CDR1 LGHNA and CDR2 YNFKEQ. The CDR3 DNA follows: TGTGCCAGCAGCCAACCAGGACAGCTGAACACTGAAGCTTTCTTT. It is translated as CASSQPGQLNTEAFF.

The chain combines TRBV18 with TRBJ1-4; possibly TRBD1 for D (6 bases). V shed 3 bases and J shed 7 bases, with 18 bases lying between them. The CDR3 extends over 16 amino acids. Germline CDR1 and CDR2: KGHSH and LQKENI. CDR3 loop: CASSPYKQDSSEKLFF. In DNA, the CDR3 is TGTGCCAGCTCACCCTATAAACAGGACAGTTCTGAAAAACTGTTTTTT.

The rearrangement links TRBV6-5 to TRBJ2-2; weak D call: TRBD2 (7 bases). CDR1 and CDR2 (germline): MNHEY, SVGAGI. The CDR3 is made up of 16 amino acids. The V end lost 1 base, the J end lost 5 bases, and 14 bases lay between the germline ends. CDR3 bases: TGTGCCAGCAGTTACTTGAGGGGGGGCAGAACCGGGGAGCTGTTTTTT. This sequence encodes CASSYLRGGRTGELFF.

The rearrangement joins TRBV3-1 (or the pseudogene TRBV3-2) to TRBJ1-1; TRBD1 matches at 8 bases. The CDR3 runs 12 residues. Trimming at V came to 8 bases and at J to 10 bases, leaving 9 bases not matched to a gene. Germline CDR1 and CDR2: LGHDT and YNNKEL (reference sequence). DNA of the CDR3: TGTGCCAGCGCCGACAGGGGCTTGGGAGCTTTCTTT. Protein sequence: CASADRGLGAFF.

The J gene is TRBJ2-7, the V gene TRBV19; TRBD2 aligns across 8 bases. This CDR3 is 14 amino acids long. Germline V CDR1 and CDR2: LNHDA, SQIVND (reference sequence). Trimming took 5 bases from V and 5 from J; bases not matched to a gene: 8. CDR3 DNA sequence: TGTGCCAGTAGTGGGATAGCGGGGAGGGACGAGCAGTACTTC. Encoded protein: CASSGIAGRDEQYF.

J is TRBJ2-6 and V is TRBV19; 8 bases align to TRBD1. This CDR3 spans 17 amino acids. CDR1 is LNHDA and CDR2 is SQIVND in the germline V gene (reference sequence). The junction had 5 bases not matched to a gene; V was cut back by 1 base and J by 3 bases. CDR3 region: CASSIGTGRSGANVLTF. CDR3 sequence (DNA): TGTGCCAGTAGTATAGGGACAGGGCGGAGTGGGGCCAACGTCCTGACTTTC.

The chain recombines TRBV4-1 with TRBJ1-1, with 7 bases aligning to TRBD1. The V gene end was trimmed by 3 bases and the J gene end by 1 base; junction bases not matched to a gene: 5. Per germline, CDR1 MGHRA and CDR2 YSYEKL. The CDR3 is 15 residues long. Here the CDR3 DNA reads TGCGCCAGCAGCCAGTTGACAGGGCGGAACACTGAAGCTTTCTTT. Its translation: CASSQLTGRNTEAFF.

This clone is a singleton in its sample. This chain connects TRBV13 to TRBJ2-7; maybe TRBD1 (5 bases). Between the trimmed V and J ends, which lost 3 bases and 2 bases, there was a span of 8 bases. The CDR3 is made up of 13 amino acids. Germline CDR1 is PRHDT and CDR2 is FYEKMQ (reference sequence). CDR3 region: CASSFDRAYEQYF. The CDR3 region has the DNA TGTGCCAGCAGCTTCGACAGAGCCTACGAGCAGTACTTC.

This clone was observed once. The gene calls are TRBV10-3 and TRBJ2-7, with TRBD1 identical over 8 bases. The germline V gene encodes CDR1 ENHRY and CDR2 SYGVKD. The CDR3 sequence is 12 residues long. V shed 8 bases, J shed 5 bases, and the junction held 5 bases outside the gene matches. The CDR3 DNA reads as TGTGCCATCGGTCAGGGGGCGGACGAGCAGTACTTC. This encodes CAIGQGADEQYF.

This chain joins TRBV5-1 and TRBJ2-2; D possibly corresponds to TRBD1 (5 bases). In germline, CDR1 is SGHRS, CDR2 YFSETQ. This CDR3 region has 14 residues. Deletions cut 8 bases from V and 1 base from J, with 12 bases between. The CDR3 is CASLDTGNTGELFF. DNA of the CDR3: TGCGCCAGTCTGGACACGGGGAACACCGGGGAGCTGTTTTTT.

The genes are TRBV3-1 (or the pseudogene TRBV3-2) and TRBJ1-1; 7 positions match TRBD1. Trimming cost V 4 bases and J 11 bases; bases outside gene matches: 10. Germline CDR1 LGHDT, CDR2 YNNKEL (reference sequence). This CDR3 spans 13 amino acids. The CDR3 region is CASSRTGPRDAFF. The CDR3 DNA is TGTGCCAGCAGCCGGACAGGACCGCGGGATGCTTTCTTT.

This clone appeared once. V gene TRBV2 combines with J gene TRBJ1-2, with 9 nucleotides matching TRBD1. The germline CDR1 and CDR2 sequences are SNHLY and FYNNEI. The V gene end was trimmed by 3 bases and the J gene end by 4 bases; junction bases not matched to a gene: 15. CDR3 length equals 18 residues. CDR3: CASSDRPGGTGYRYGYTF. The CDR3 region has the DNA TGTGCCAGCAGTGATAGGCCAGGGGGGACAGGGTACCGCTATGGCTACACCTTC.

V is TRBV7-2 and J is TRBJ2-1, with D perhaps TRBD2 (6 bases). V was cut by 1 base and J by 8 bases, with 6 bases left in between. There are 12 residues in the CDR3. Per germline, CDR1 SGHTA and CDR2 FQGNSA. The CDR3 is CASSLERDEQFF. The CDR3 nucleotides are TGTGCCAGCAGCTTAGAGCGGGATGAGCAGTTCTTC.

The chain carries TRBV6-5 and TRBJ1-1; TRBD1 matches at 8 bases. J gave up 1 base and V 6 bases, and 7 bases lay outside the gene matches. This CDR3 contains 15 residues. The germline CDR1 and CDR2 sequences are MNHEY and SVGAGI. CDR3 nucleotide sequence: TGTGCCAGCAGACCTGACAGGGGACGGAACACTGAAGCTTTCTTT. Translation gives CASRPDRGRNTEAFF.

The chain employs TRBV27 and TRBJ2-3; weak D call: TRBD1 (5 bases). V lost 3 bases and J 0 bases, leaving 10 bases between the germline ends. Germline V gene lookup returns CDR1 MNHEY and CDR2 SMNVEV (reference sequence). This CDR3 has 15 amino acids. CDR3 in amino acids: CASSFKGFSTDTQYF. CDR3 DNA sequence: TGTGCCAGCAGTTTTAAGGGGTTTAGCACAGATACGCAGTATTTT.